The present TCR beta chain was sequenced within a study of cytomegalovirus exposure and HLA in healthy donors. The PCR used 60 Vbeta and 13 Jbeta primers. Assay: immunoSEQ multiplex PCR; the TCRdb copy retains only in-frame clones and omits some. The sample lists around 98,000 clones; about 81% were seen once. This CDR3 is built from 12 residues. CDR1 and CDR2 from the germline V gene are SEHNR and FQNEAQ (reference sequence). Trimming stripped 4 bases from V and 13 bases from J, with 16 bases between. The chain employs TRBV7-9 and TRBJ1-2, with D possibly TRBD1 on 6 matching bases. This receptor was identified in a man aged 35 to 55 in good health and CMV-seronegative. Material for sequencing was PBMCs. DNA for the CDR3: TGTGCCAGCAGCTCCCAAGGGGGTGTCTCCACCTTC. This translates into CASSSQGGVSTF.